This T cell receptor (beta chain) was sequenced in a study of blood T cell repertoires in COVID-19 (dated by TCRdb to 2018 to 2020). Describing the broader study: The collaborator samples originated in the United States, Italy and Spain and spanned the acute and convalescent phases of COVID-19. The repertoires were made available in a free public database intended to serve as a resource for research on the immune response to SARS-CoV-2. Subjects who had been exposed to COVID-19, were actively infected with it, or had recovered from it provided the deeply sampled blood TCRbeta repertoires that made up the dataset. The samples were drawn from two sources: the first 160 participants of the ongoing ImmuneRACE study, and about 1,300 subjects contributed by 6 global collaborators. Where available, HLA class I and class II types were taken from metadata supplied by the sample provider and were not determined by assay-based typing. Nearly every sample came with metadata listing a de-identified subject ID, COVID-19 status, age in years and sex. The material from the prospective study consisted of cDNA or gDNA derived from T cells, B-cell-depleted T cells, or PBMCs. Results the study describes overall, beyond this receptor: The amount of clinical and demographic metadata varied by source and participant and was provided uncurated.

Participants in the prospective study were enrolled through a virtual design, were aged roughly 18 to 100 years, and lived in about two dozen United States geographic areas. In the prospective study, participants were assigned to cohorts based on the clinical history participants reported in a screening survey and a study questionnaire. ImmuneRACE Cohort 3 recovered participants were defined by two consecutive negative NP/OP PCR tests, healthcare professional clearance, or symptom resolution. In the prospective study, whole blood, serum and a nasopharyngeal or oropharyngeal swab were collected from each participant by mobile phlebotomists. Over a roughly 2-month period, participants in the prospective study had the option of providing additional blood draws and questionnaires. Prospective study blood samples were shipped either frozen or at room temperature before DNA extraction. On this clone itself: It lacks a known antigen. Per-base quality was not reported, and no clone a single base away is much larger than it.

The germline V gene supplies CDR1 SGHAT and CDR2 FQNNGV. V and J are trimmed by 0 bases and 7 bases, and the gene matches miss 5 bases of the junction. The CDR3 starts with the cysteine, ends with the phenylalanine, and has 14 residues. Only CDR3 DNA is held: 42 bases, read in frame from base 1. TCRbeta CDR3 regions were amplified from genomic DNA by means of the immunoSEQ Assay, a bias-controlled multiplex PCR. As for how the authors treated the data: The number of nucleated cells in each sample was estimated by amplification of reference gene primers within the assay. To quantify the absolute abundance of each unique TCRbeta CDR3 rearrangement, sequence reads were collapsed and filtered. For each sample, productive Simpson clonality was calculated as the square root of Simpson's diversity index over productive rearrangements. The table was pulled from immuneACCESS by TCRdb, which kept in-frame rearrangements only. Such tables lose some clones; where checked, under half of the loss comes from unresolved V genes, and the rest has no known cause. V and J calls and clone size follow that table, whereas D and trimming were derived from the DNA. In all, the sample holds fewer than 200,000 clones, and 84% of those were seen once. The biggest ten clones account for approximately 12% of the sample.

This TCR came from a man between 50 and 59 years old who had recovered from COVID-19. Sequences were obtained from PBMCs or T cells enriched from blood (not recorded which). This sequence uses TRBV11-2 and TRBJ2-7; 8 bases in the middle match TRBD1. Here the CDR3 is given as CASSLEGRGREQYF. The DNA is TGTGCCAGCAGCTTAGAAGGCAGGGGGCGTGAGCAGTACTTC. With the rest looked up from the reference TRBV11-2 and TRBJ2-7 genes rather than sequenced, the full variable domain is EAGVAQSPRYKIIEKRQSVAFWCNPISGHATLYWYQQILGQGPKLLIQFQNNGVVDDSQLPKDRFSAERLKGVDSTLKIQPAKLEDSAVYLCASSLEGRGREQYFGPGTRLTVT.